The 31 T cell receptor beta chains reported below all come from one sample, sequenced in a study of Ad26.COV2.S vaccination and SARS-CoV-2 variants (dated by TCRdb to the early 2020s). The protocol used for the library was the immunoSEQ multiplex PCR assay. Entries here come from immuneACCESS through TCRdb and include only in-frame sequences with V and J called. Some clones fail to appear in such tables; in the studies checked, an unresolved V gene covers under half of the shortfall, and the cause of the remainder is unknown. This sample comprises 300,000 to 350,000 clones, about 86% of them detected only once. The top ten hold 1.5% to 2.5% of the sample. The treatment or condition tag for this specimen amounts to: 19 received Ad26.COV2.S at low or high dose, single or two shots; 5 received placebo; per-sample allocation not given. Repertoires of vaccine and placebo recipients were sequenced from samples taken on day 63 after the first injection.

This specimen consisted of peripheral blood, obtained in a trial of Ad26.COV2.S vaccine versus placebo. These receptors all stem from a person between 18 and 65 years old who received the Ad26.COV2.S COVID-19 vaccine or a placebo.

The chain links TRBV6-2 or TRBV6-3 to TRBJ1-1; D not certain. Looked up from germline, CDR1 is MNHEY and CDR2 is SVGEGT. V lost 2 bases and J 3 bases, leaving 10 bases between the germline ends. The CDR3 has 14 residues. In DNA form, the CDR3 reads TGTGCCAGCAGTTACGAGGTCAGACACACTGAAGCTTTCTTT. Amino acid sequence: CASSYEVRHTEAFF.

The chain joins TRBV7-3 to TRBJ2-3, with D uncertain. Germline lookup yields CDR1 SGHTA and CDR2 FQGTGA. The CDR3 covers 15 residues. Trimming left V 2 bases short and J 6 bases short, with 15 bases between. CDR3 DNA: TGTGCCAGCAGCTTAGGTCTTTACGCAGTCGATACGCAGTATTTT. This sequence encodes CASSLGLYAVDTQYF.

The V gene is TRBV10-3, the J gene TRBJ2-1; TRBD2 matches at 9 bases. Unmatched junction bases numbered 12, after V lost 4 bases and J lost 5 bases. The CDR3 totals 17 residues. Looked up from germline, CDR1 is ENHRY and CDR2 is SYGVKD. The CDR3 DNA sequence: TGTGCCATCAGTGGTCGGGACGGCGGGGGGGCTGACAATGAGCAGTTCTTC. It yields the protein CAISGRDGGGADNEQFF.

The V and J genes are TRBV6-5 and TRBJ1-2; D may be TRBD1 (5 bases). Trimming took 6 bases from V and 5 from J, leaving 16 bases between them. Germline V gene data show CDR1 as MNHEY and CDR2 as SVGAGI. The CDR3 consists of 14 residues. For the CDR3, the DNA is TGTGCCAGCAGACTACAGGTTACGGATTATGGCTACACCTTC. Its translation: CASRLQVTDYGYTF.

This sequence joins TRBV7-2 and TRBJ2-2, with no clear D. This CDR3 has 12 amino acids. Germline values: CDR1 SGHTA, CDR2 FQGNSA. Trimming cost V 1 base and J 4 bases, with 1 base left between them. As DNA, the CDR3 is TGTGCCAGCAGCTTAGGCACCGGGGAGCTGTTTTTT. It translates to CASSLGTGELFF. Filled out from reference TRBV7-2 and TRBJ2-2, the complete variable domain reads GAGVSQSPSNKVTEKGKDVELRCDPISGHTALYWYRQSLGQGLEFLIYFQGNSAPDKSGLPSDRFSAERTGGSVSTLTIQRTQQEDSAVYLCASSLGTGELFFGEGSRLTVL.

This clone was seen a single time. The rearrangement links TRBV6-2 or TRBV6-3 to TRBJ2-5, with D perhaps TRBD2 (5 bases). V was shortened by 2 bases and J by 5 bases, with 12 bases between the two germline ends. Germline-derived CDR1 and CDR2 are MNHEY and SVGEGT. The CDR3 is 14 residues long. The CDR3 nucleotides are TGTGCCAGCAGTTACCGCGGGCCCGGGGAGACCCAGTACTTC. Translated: CASSYRGPGETQYF.

This clone was recorded only once. This chain joins TRBV15 and TRBJ2-3; no clear D. With 4 bases removed from V and 2 bases from J, the gap between germline ends came to 10 bases. Germline V lookup: CDR1 LNHNV, CDR2 YYDKDF (reference sequence). The CDR3 sequence is 14 residues long. The CDR3: CATSKASNTDTQYF. The CDR3 nucleotides read TGTGCCACCAGCAAGGCCTCTAACACAGATACGCAGTATTTT.

The rearrangement uses TRBV19 and TRBJ2-3; tentatively, D is TRBD2 (5 bases). The V gene lost 5 bases and the J gene lost 2 bases, with 14 bases spanning the gap. This CDR3 is 15 amino acids long. Germline CDR1 reads LNHDA; CDR2 reads SQIVND (reference sequence). In DNA form, the CDR3 reads TGTGCCAGTAGTCTGTTGACTACGCCCACAGATACGCAGTATTTT. Amino acids: CASSLLTTPTDTQYF.

This clone came up a few times. This sequence joins TRBV30 and TRBJ1-3; D is unresolved. Germline assignment: CDR1 GTSNPN and CDR2 SVGIG (reference sequence). V lost 4 bases and J 3 bases, leaving 7 bases between the germline ends. The CDR3 contains 12 residues. CDR3 sequence (DNA): TGTGCCTGGATGAGCAGTGGAAACACCATATATTTT. Translating gives CAWMSSGNTIYF. Filled out from reference TRBV30 and TRBJ1-3, the complete variable domain reads SQTIHQWPATLVQPVGSPLSLECTVEGTSNPNLYWYRQAAGRGLQLLFYSVGIGQISSEVPQNLSASRPQDRQFILSSKKLLLSDSGFYLCAWMSSGNTIYFGEGSWLTVV.

The chain links TRBV5-6 to TRBJ1-1; TRBD1 matches at 10 bases. The CDR3 sequence is 15 residues long. Trimming removed 3 bases from V and 5 bases from J; junction bases left unmatched: 7. Germline V lookup: CDR1 SGHDT, CDR2 YYEEEE. The CDR3 nucleotides read TGTGCCAGCAGCTCCCCGACAGGGGGCAAGACTGAAGCTTTCTTT. Translated: CASSSPTGGKTEAFF.

J is TRBJ1-5 and V is TRBV2, with 10 bases lining up with TRBD1. The V and J ends lost 6 bases and 0 bases, in that order; junction bases with no gene match: 2. CDR1 and CDR2 (germline): SNHLY, FYNNEI. The CDR3 spans 15 residues. The CDR3 DNA sequence: TGTGCCAGCAGGGACAGGGGGAGTAGCAATCAGCCCCAGCATTTT. It codes for CASRDRGSSNQPQHF.

This clone is a singleton in its sample. V and J are TRBV18 and TRBJ1-4; tentative D call: TRBD1 (5 bases). The CDR3 has 15 amino acids. The germline gives CDR1 KGHSH, CDR2 LQKENI. V gave up 2 bases and J gave up 5 bases, with 12 bases separating them. The DNA of the CDR3 is TGTGCCAGCTCACCATCGACAGCCTGGAATGAAAAACTGTTTTTT. Protein product: CASSPSTAWNEKLFF.

This clone has a single count. This sequence joins TRBV6-2 or TRBV6-3 and TRBJ1-5, with TRBD1 identical over 7 bases. This CDR3 has 16 residues. CDR1 is MNHEY and CDR2 is SVGEGT in the germline V gene. Trimming took 2 bases from V and 7 from J; bases not matched to a gene: 11. DNA of the CDR3: TGTGCCAGCAGTTACCCCGCAGGGGGGAAGGTCCAGCCCCAGCATTTT. Protein product: CASSYPAGGKVQPQHF.

The chain has TRBV3-1 (or the pseudogene TRBV3-2) and TRBJ2-5, with TRBD2 as a possible D gene (6 bases). This CDR3 is built from 17 residues. The germline V and J ends were trimmed by 0 bases and 0 bases, with 14 bases remaining between them. Per germline, CDR1 LGHDT and CDR2 YNNKEL (reference sequence). Written as DNA, the CDR3 is TGTGCCAGCAGCCAAGATCTAGGGAGGCGGTACCAAGAGACCCAGTACTTC. Translating it yields CASSQDLGRRYQETQYF.

V usage is TRBV6-5 and J usage is TRBJ1-6; D not certain. CDR1 and CDR2 from the germline V gene are MNHEY and SVGAGI. This CDR3 comprises 12 residues. V dropped 6 bases and J dropped 9 bases, with 9 bases sitting between them. The CDR3 reads CASRGPISPLHF. For the CDR3, the DNA is TGTGCCAGCAGGGGCCCCATTTCACCCCTCCACTTT.

The chain couples TRBV5-6 to TRBJ2-1; tentative D call: TRBD2 (5 bases). V gave up 1 base and J gave up 5 bases, with 10 bases separating them. Germline V gene data show CDR1 as SGHDT and CDR2 as YYEEEE. The CDR3 is 14 amino acids. In nucleotides, the CDR3 is TGTGCCAGCAGCTTGTGGTCCGGGAACAATGAGCAGTTCTTC. As protein: CASSLWSGNNEQFF.

In its sample, this clone was seen once. The chain couples TRBV7-2 to TRBJ2-3; 9 positions agree with TRBD2. Germline trimming cut 1 base from V and 0 bases from J; bases unmatched to any gene: 2. This CDR3 has 16 residues. Germline V gives CDR1 SGHTA, CDR2 FQGNSA. The CDR3 is CASSLVAGASTDTQYF. The CDR3 region has the DNA TGTGCCAGCAGCTTAGTAGCGGGAGCTAGCACAGATACGCAGTATTTT.

This sequence joins TRBV10-3 and TRBJ1-5, with 9 bases lining up with TRBD1. This CDR3 contains 15 residues. CDR1 is ENHRY, CDR2 SYGVKD, per germline. J lost 5 bases, V lost 4 bases, and 6 bases had no gene match. The CDR3 loop is CAISASGQGYQPQHF. The CDR3 coding sequence is TGTGCCATCAGTGCCTCGGGACAGGGATATCAGCCCCAGCATTTT.

The V gene is TRBV18, the J gene TRBJ1-4; possibly TRBD1 for D (5 bases). CDR1 and CDR2 (germline): KGHSH, LQKENI. V was pared by 4 bases and J by 2 bases, with 20 bases between. The CDR3 is made up of 18 amino acids. Here the CDR3 reads CASSQGIQGRFTNEKLFF. In DNA form, the CDR3 reads TGTGCCAGCTCACAGGGGATCCAGGGTCGGTTCACTAATGAAAAACTGTTTTTT.

The rearrangement uses TRBV15 and TRBJ1-4, with a possible D match to TRBD1 (5 bases). Germline V gene lookup returns CDR1 LNHNV and CDR2 YYDKDF (reference sequence). The CDR3 totals 19 residues. Trimming removed 0 bases from V and 0 bases from J, with 17 bases in between. The CDR3 DNA sequence: TGTGCCACCAGCAGAGATGGGGGACGCAGTGCCGCAACTAATGAAAAACTGTTTTTT. Its protein is CATSRDGGRSAATNEKLFF. Using reference TRBV15 and TRBJ1-4 for the parts outside the CDR3, the full variable domain is DAMVIQNPRYQVTQFGKPVTLSCSQTLNHNVMYWYQQKSSQAPKLLFHYYDKDFNNEADTPDNFQSRRPNTSFCFLDIRSPGLGDTAMYLCATSRDGGRSAATNEKLFFGSGTQLSVL.

This clone was counted once. The chain recombines TRBV5-1 with TRBJ2-5; the D is unclear. V shed 5 bases and J shed 5 bases, with 7 bases lying between them. This CDR3 is built from 11 residues. Per the germline V gene, CDR1 is SGHRS and CDR2 is YFSETQ. CDR3 coding DNA: TGCGCCAGCAGGATGGCCGAGACCCAGTACTTC. It encodes CASRMAETQYF.

V gene TRBV11-2 combines with J gene TRBJ1-1, with D possibly TRBD1 on 6 matching bases. Per the germline V gene, CDR1 is SGHAT and CDR2 is FQNNGV. The ends were cut back, 1 base at V and 2 bases at J, with 14 bases in the middle. The CDR3 is made up of 16 amino acids. The CDR3 reads CASSLGGRGSNTEAFF. In DNA form, the CDR3 reads TGTGCCAGCAGCTTAGGGGGCAGGGGAAGTAACACTGAAGCTTTCTTT.

This clone has only a few counts. The rearrangement links TRBV18 to TRBJ1-1; the match to TRBD1 covers 8 bases. The germline CDR1 and CDR2 sequences are KGHSH and LQKENI. Germline trimming cut 6 bases from V and 5 bases from J; bases unmatched to any gene: 5. CDR3 length: 13 residues. CDR3: CASSWDRFTEAFF. The CDR3 DNA reads TGTGCCAGCTCGTGGGACAGGTTTACTGAAGCTTTCTTT.

The chain uses TRBV5-5 and TRBJ2-7; 11 bases agree with TRBD1. V lost 3 bases and J lost 4; bases outside the gene matches: 3. The germline V gene encodes CDR1 SGHKS and CDR2 YYEKEE (reference sequence). The CDR3 spans 14 residues. CDR3 nucleotides: TGTGCCAGCAGCTGGGGACAGGGGGATTACGAGCAGTACTTC. Translating gives CASSWGQGDYEQYF.

This clone was recorded many times. The junction departs from germline at one end; a sequencing error may be responsible. This chain joins TRBV7-7 and TRBJ1-6, with D unclear. The CDR3 has 17 residues. Germline lookup yields CDR1 SSHAT and CDR2 FNYEAQ (reference sequence). CDR3 nucleotide sequence: TGTGCTAGCAGCTTAGTTCAAATCTTACCCTATAATTCACCCCTCCACTTT. As protein: CASSLVQILPYNSPLHF.

This chain links TRBV19 with TRBJ2-3; 9 nucleotides line up with TRBD2. The CDR3 has 16 amino acids. Germline V gene lookup returns CDR1 LNHDA and CDR2 SQIVND (reference sequence). Unmatched junction bases numbered 7, after V lost 6 bases and J lost 0 bases. The CDR3 is CASSRVAGASTDTQYF. In DNA, the CDR3 is TGTGCCAGTAGCCGGGTAGCGGGGGCGAGCACAGATACGCAGTATTTT.

This rearrangement joins TRBV27 to TRBJ2-1; a possible D gene is TRBD2 (7 bases). Per germline, CDR1 MNHEY and CDR2 SMNVEV (reference sequence). The CDR3 spans 12 residues. Trimming shortened V by 6 bases and J by 15 bases, and 18 bases separated the two germline ends. The CDR3 DNA is TGTGCCAGCAGCGGTTCGGGGGGCAGTCCGTTCTTC. It codes for CASSGSGGSPFF.

The V and J genes are TRBV7-2 and TRBJ2-2, with 7 bases fitting TRBD2. The ends lost 8 bases at V and 6 bases at J; junction bases unmatched: 6. The CDR3 has 13 residues. Germline V CDR1 and CDR2: SGHTA, FQGNSA. CDR3 residues: CASAAGGAGELFF. The CDR3 nucleotides read TGTGCCAGCGCGGCTGGGGGGGCCGGGGAGCTGTTTTTT.

The gene calls are TRBV5-5 and TRBJ2-7; no clear D gene. The CDR3 runs 11 residues. Germline V gives CDR1 SGHKS, CDR2 YYEKEE (reference sequence). V gave up 4 bases and J gave up 3 bases, with 5 bases separating them. CDR3 loop: CASSMDYEQYF. As DNA, the CDR3 is TGTGCCAGCAGCATGGACTACGAGCAGTACTTC.

This chain links TRBV5-1 with TRBJ2-7; tentatively, D is TRBD1 (6 bases). V lost 3 bases to trimming and J lost 5 bases, with 18 bases between them. The V gene's germline CDR1 is SGHRS and CDR2 YFSETQ. The CDR3 totals 15 residues. The DNA for the CDR3 is TGCGCCAGCAGCTACACAGGGCTTTCCCCGGACGAGCAGTACTTC. Translation gives CASSYTGLSPDEQYF.

This clone was seen many times. This chain joins TRBV11-3 and TRBJ2-7; 10 bases align to TRBD2. The CDR3 contains 18 residues. V shed 5 bases and J 0 bases; nucleotides not matched to a gene: 13. The germline CDR1 and CDR2 sequences are SGHNT and YENEEA. The DNA of the CDR3 is TGTGCCAGCAGCCCACGCTTAGCGGGGGGACATAGCTCCTACGAGCAGTACTTC. Protein sequence: CASSPRLAGGHSSYEQYF.